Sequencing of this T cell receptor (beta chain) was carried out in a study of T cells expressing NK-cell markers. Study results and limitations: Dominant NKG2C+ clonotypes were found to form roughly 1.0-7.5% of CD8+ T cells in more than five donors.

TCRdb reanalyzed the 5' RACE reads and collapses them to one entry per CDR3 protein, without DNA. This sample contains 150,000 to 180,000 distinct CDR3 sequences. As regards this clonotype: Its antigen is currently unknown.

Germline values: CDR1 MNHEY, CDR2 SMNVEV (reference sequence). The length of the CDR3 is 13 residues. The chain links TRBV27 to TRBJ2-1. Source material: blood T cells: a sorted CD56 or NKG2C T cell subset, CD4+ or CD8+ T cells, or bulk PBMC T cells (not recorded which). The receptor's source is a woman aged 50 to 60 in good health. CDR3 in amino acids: CASSDIGGDEQFF.